The source of this TCR beta chain is a study of vaccination and CD4 T cells after COVID-19 (dated by TCRdb to between 2021 and 2022). For the study in its entirety: Convalescent patients had a positive SARS-CoV-2 result on nasal swab PCR, and of these patients, several had mild disease and one had severe disease. In the convalescent cohort there were six males and four females, among whom were two Hispanic individuals, seven Caucasians, two Asians and one multiracial person. Two doses of either the Pfizer-BioNTech BNT162b2 vaccine (n=8) or the Moderna mRNA-1273 vaccine (n=2) were administered to participants. Post-COVID blood samples from convalescent patients were collected a median of 101 days after diagnosis, with a range of 35 to 161 days. Post-vaccine blood samples were obtained a median of around 67 days after the second vaccine dose, with a range of 14 to 241 days. Culture stimuli were overlapping spike peptide pools from SARS-CoV-2 and from the common cold coronaviruses HCoV-NL63, HCoV-OC43 and HCoV-229E. In control cultures, a CEFX viral epitope pool was used as positive control, an HIV-1 Nef peptide pool was used as negative control, or no peptide was added. The spike-specific CD4+ TCR repertoire was compared before and after mRNA vaccination in over 9 COVID-19 convalescent patients and several infection-naive healthy vaccine recipients. General conclusions and limits of the study: Of the vaccine-specific clones found in convalescent patients, nearly all (304 of 307) were mono-reactive for SARS-CoV-2 spike instead of being cross-reactive with common cold coronaviruses. Although the median number of SARS-CoV-2-reactive clonotypes went up from around 20 after infection to 30 to 45 after vaccination, the increase was not significant. In convalescent patients, a median approximately 86% of post-vaccine SARS-CoV-2-reactive clones were detected only after vaccination, suggesting vaccine-specific priming. The number of convalescent patients in the study was relatively small, and the study did not examine early timepoints following natural infection.

According to the germline V gene (reference sequence), CDR1 reads LNHDA and CDR2 reads SQIVND. Measured from the cysteine to the phenylalanine, the CDR3 is 15 residues long. The retained sequence is limited to the CDR3, 45 bases, with the frame set at the first base. At the junction V is shortened by 6 bases and J by 2 bases, with 14 bases in between. This clonotype was observed a handful of times. Its antigen is not yet known. Per-nucleotide qualities are absent, and no much larger clonotype sits a single base away. The library relied on PCR. DNA from cultured CD4+ T cells was subjected to TCR sequencing with the Oncomine TCR Beta short-read assay at the Johns Hopkins FTIC core. Genomic DNA was extracted from the cultured CD4+ T cells with the QIAamp micro DNA kit. Oncomine TCR Beta libraries from cultured CD4+ T cells were pooled with unique dual indexes and sequenced on an Illumina iSeq 100. On the authors' methods: Non-productive sequences were removed, and CDR3s that did not start with C, did not end with F or W, or were shorter than 7 amino acids were discarded. Antigen-specific clonotypes were identified with the MANAFEST web application by comparing peptide-stimulated wells with reference and other culture wells. Positive clones required FDR below 0.05, an odds ratio above 5, and productive frequency above 0.1% in at least two of three replicate wells. Clonotypes that were significantly expanded in both SARS-CoV-2 spike wells and at least one common cold coronavirus spike condition were defined as cross-reactive. Levenshtein distances (stringdist) and unrooted phylogenetic trees (ape) in R version 3.6.1 were used to assess CDR3 homology. TCRdb handled the public reads itself, with Q25 trimming in fastp and clone calling in MiXCR, and kept productive beta chains. Every CDR3 protein is listed once, alongside the most common genes and DNA of its rows. The V and J calls and clone size are TCRdb's, not the authors'. The sample data list about 12,000 distinct CDR3 sequences, and 55% to 70% of these were observed just once. Of the sample, about 7.6% falls within the top ten clones.

The treatment or condition label for this specimen denotes: approximately nine-day PBMC culture with coronavirus spike peptide pools or control peptides (ViraFEST assay). The ViraFEST assay, used in the study, expanded antigen-specific T cells with peptide pools and then identified the expanded clonotypes through TCR sequencing. The convalescent patients' positive SARS-CoV-2 PCR tests were from March to December 2020, which was before the Alpha, Beta and Delta variants emerged in the United States. Each well held two million PBMCs cultured with approximately 10 ug/ml peptide pools in IMDM containing 5% human AB serum and around 9 IU/ml IL-2. Half of the culture medium was replaced with fresh IL-2-containing medium on days 3 and 7. After approximately 11 days of culture, CD4+ T cells were isolated by negative selection with the EasySep CD4+ T cell isolation kit. Ficoll-Paque Plus gradient centrifugation was used to isolate PBMCs from whole blood, and the isolated PBMCs were then either used fresh or cryopreserved at -140C. Each culture condition was generally run in triplicate wells.

The origin of this receptor is a human donor who had recovered from COVID-19. Recombination joined TRBV19 with TRBJ1-5, with the D gene not clear enough to name. Here the sequenced sample was CD4+ T cells from blood, cultured in vitro, taken before SARS-CoV-2 vaccination. DNA sequence: TGTGCCAGTAGCAGGAAAACCGTGGGCAATCAGCCCCAGCATTTT. This yields the protein CASSRKTVGNQPQHF.